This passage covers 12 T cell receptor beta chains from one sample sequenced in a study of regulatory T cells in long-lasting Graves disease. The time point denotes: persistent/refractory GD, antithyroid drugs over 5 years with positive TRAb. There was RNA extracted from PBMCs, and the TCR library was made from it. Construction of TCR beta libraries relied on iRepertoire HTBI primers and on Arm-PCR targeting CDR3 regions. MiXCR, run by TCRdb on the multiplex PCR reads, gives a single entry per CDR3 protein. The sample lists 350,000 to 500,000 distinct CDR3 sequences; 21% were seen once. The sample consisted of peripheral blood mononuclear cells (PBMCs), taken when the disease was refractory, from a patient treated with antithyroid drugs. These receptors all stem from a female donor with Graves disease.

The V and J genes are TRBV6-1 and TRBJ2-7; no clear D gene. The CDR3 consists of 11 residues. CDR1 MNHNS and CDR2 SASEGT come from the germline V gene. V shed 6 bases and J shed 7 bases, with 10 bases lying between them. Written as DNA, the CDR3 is TGTGCCAGCAGCCAGAAAAGAGAGCAGTACTTC. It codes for CASSQKREQYF.

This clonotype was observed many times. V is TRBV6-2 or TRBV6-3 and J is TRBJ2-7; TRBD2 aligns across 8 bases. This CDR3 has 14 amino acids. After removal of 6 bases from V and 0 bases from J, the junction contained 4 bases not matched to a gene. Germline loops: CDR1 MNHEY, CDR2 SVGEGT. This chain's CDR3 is CASRSSGISYEQYF. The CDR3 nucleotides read TGTGCCAGCAGGAGTAGCGGGATCTCCTACGAGCAGTACTTC.

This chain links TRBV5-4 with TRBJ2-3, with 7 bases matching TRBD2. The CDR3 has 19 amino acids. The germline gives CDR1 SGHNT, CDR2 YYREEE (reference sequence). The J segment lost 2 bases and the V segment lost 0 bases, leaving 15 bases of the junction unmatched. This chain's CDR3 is CASSLAGGRAPQNTDTQYF. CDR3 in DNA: TGTGCCAGCAGCTTGGCGGGCGGGAGAGCACCGCAGAACACAGATACGCAGTATTTT.

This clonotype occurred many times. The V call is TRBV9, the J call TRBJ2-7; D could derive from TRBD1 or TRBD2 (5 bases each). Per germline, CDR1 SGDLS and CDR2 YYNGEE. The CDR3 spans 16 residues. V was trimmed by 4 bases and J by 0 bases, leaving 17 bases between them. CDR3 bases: TGTGCCAGCAGCTCCCCTTTCGGGGACGGCTCCTACGAGCAGTACTTC. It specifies CASSSPFGDGSYEQYF.

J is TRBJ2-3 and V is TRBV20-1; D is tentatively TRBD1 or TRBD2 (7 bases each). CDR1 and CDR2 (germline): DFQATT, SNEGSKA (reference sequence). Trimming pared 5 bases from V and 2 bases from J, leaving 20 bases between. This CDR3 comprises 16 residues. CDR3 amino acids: CSALPARGGSTDTQYF. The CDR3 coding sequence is TGCAGTGCTCTCCCGGCCAGGGGGGGTTCCACAGATACGCAGTATTTT.

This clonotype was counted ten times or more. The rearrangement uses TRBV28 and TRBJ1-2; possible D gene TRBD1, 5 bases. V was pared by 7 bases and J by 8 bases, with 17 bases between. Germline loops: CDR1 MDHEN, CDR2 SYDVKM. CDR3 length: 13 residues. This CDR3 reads CASTNGGDYGYTF. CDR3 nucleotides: TGTGCCAGCACCAATGGGGGAGATTACGGCTACACCTTC.

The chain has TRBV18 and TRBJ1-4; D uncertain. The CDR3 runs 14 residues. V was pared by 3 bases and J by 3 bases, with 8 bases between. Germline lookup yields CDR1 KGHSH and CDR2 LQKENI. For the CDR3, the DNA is TGTGCCAGCTCACCTTCTGCAGCTAATGAAAAACTGTTTTTT. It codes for CASSPSAANEKLFF.

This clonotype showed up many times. Written as DNA, the CDR3 is TGTGCCAGCAGTTTGTTCCACATGAACACTGAAGCTTTCTTT. Translating it yields CASSLFHMNTEAFF. The chain carries TRBV28 and TRBJ1-1; no clear D. There are 14 residues in the CDR3. Germline lookup yields CDR1 MDHEN and CDR2 SYDVKM. V was trimmed by 3 bases and J by 0 bases, leaving 8 bases between them.

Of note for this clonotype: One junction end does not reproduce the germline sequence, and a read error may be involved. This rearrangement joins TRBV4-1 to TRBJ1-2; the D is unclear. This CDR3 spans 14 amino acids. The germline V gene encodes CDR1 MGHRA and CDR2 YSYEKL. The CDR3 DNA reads TGCGCCAGCAGCCCGGATGATGCTAACTATGACTACACCTTC. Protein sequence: CASSPDDANYDYTF.

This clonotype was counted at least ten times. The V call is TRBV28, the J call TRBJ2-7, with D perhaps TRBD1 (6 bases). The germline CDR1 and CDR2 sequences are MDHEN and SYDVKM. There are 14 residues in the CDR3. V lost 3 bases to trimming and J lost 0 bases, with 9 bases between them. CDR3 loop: CASSFQGLSYEQYF. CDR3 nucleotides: TGTGCCAGCAGTTTTCAGGGGCTCTCCTACGAGCAGTACTTC.

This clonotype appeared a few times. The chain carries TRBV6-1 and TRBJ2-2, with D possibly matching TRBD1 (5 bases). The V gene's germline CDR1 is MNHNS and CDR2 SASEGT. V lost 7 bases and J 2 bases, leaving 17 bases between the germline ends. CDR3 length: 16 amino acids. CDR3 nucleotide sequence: TGTGCCAGCAAGTTCTCCGCAGGGCTAAACACCGGGGAGCTGTTTTTT. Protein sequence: CASKFSAGLNTGELFF.

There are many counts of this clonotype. The CDR3 sequence: CASTVDGPYEQYF. The DNA for the CDR3 is TGTGCCAGCACCGTCGACGGCCCCTACGAGCAGTACTTC. The chain recombines TRBV28 with TRBJ2-7; D not resolved. CDR1 MDHEN and CDR2 SYDVKM come from the germline V gene. This CDR3 comprises 13 residues. Trimming cost V 7 bases and J 2 bases, with 12 bases left between them.